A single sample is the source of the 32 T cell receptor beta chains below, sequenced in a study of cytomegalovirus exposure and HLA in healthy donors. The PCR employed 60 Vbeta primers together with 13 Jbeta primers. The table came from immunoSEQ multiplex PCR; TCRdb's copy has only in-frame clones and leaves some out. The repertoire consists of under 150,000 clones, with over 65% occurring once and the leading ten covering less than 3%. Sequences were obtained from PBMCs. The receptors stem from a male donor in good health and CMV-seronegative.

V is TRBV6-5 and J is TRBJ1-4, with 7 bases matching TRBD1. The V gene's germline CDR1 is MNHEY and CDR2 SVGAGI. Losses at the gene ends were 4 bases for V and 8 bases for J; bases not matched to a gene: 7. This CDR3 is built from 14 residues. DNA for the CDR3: TGTGCCAGCAGTTTCCAGGGGGTAGGAGAAAAACTGTTTTTT. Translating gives CASSFQGVGEKLFF.

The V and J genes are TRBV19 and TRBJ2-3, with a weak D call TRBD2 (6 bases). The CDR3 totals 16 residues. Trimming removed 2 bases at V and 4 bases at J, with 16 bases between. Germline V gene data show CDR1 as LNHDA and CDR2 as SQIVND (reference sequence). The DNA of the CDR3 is TGTGCCAGTAGTATAAGTTCCGGGAGTATGTCAGATACGCAGTATTTT. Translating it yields CASSISSGSMSDTQYF.

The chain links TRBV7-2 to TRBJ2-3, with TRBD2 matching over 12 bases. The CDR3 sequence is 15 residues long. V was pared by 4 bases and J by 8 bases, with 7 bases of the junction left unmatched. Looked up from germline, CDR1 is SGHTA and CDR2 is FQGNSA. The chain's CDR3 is CASSYRLAGESTQYF. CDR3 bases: TGTGCCAGCAGCTATCGACTAGCGGGAGAGTCTACGCAGTATTTT. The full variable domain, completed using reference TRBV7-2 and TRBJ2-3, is GAGVSQSPSNKVTEKGKDVELRCDPISGHTALYWYRQSLGQGLEFLIYFQGNSAPDKSGLPSDRFSAERTGGSVSTLTIQRTQQEDSAVYLCASSYRLAGESTQYFGPGTRLTVL.

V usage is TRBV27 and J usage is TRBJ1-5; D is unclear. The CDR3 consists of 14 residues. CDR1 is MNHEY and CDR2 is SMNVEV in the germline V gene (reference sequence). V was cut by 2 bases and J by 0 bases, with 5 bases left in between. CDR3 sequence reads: CASSLHSSNQPQHF. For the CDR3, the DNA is TGTGCCAGCAGTTTACATAGTAGCAATCAGCCCCAGCATTTT.

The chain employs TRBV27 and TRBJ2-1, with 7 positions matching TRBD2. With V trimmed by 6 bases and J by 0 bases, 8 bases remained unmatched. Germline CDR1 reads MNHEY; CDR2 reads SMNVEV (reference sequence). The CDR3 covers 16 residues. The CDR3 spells CASSTPRESSYNEQFF. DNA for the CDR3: TGTGCCAGCAGCACACCGCGGGAGAGCTCCTACAATGAGCAGTTCTTC.

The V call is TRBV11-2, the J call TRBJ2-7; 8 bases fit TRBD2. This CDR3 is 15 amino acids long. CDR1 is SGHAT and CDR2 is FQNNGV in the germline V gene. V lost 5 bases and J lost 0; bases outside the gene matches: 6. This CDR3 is CASSLGLADSYEQYF. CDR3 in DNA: TGTGCCAGCAGCCTCGGACTAGCCGACTCCTACGAGCAGTACTTC.

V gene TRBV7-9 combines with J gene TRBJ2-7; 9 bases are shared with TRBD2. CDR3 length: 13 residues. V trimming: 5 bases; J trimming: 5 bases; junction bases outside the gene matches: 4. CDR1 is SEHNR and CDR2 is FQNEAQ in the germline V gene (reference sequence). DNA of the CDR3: TGTGCCAGCAGCCCTAGCGGGATCCACGAGCAGTACTTC. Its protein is CASSPSGIHEQYF.

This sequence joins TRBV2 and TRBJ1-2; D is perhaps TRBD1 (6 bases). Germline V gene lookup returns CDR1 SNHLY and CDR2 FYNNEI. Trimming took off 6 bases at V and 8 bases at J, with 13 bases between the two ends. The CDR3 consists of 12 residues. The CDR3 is CASRGAGDGYTF. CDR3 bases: TGTGCCAGCAGGGGGGCAGGGGACGGCTACACCTTC.

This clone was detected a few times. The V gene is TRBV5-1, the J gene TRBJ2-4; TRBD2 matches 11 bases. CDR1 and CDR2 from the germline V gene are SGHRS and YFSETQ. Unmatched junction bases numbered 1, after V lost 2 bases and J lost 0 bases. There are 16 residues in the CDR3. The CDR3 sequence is CASSFGLAGAKNIQYF. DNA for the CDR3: TGCGCCAGCAGCTTTGGACTAGCGGGAGCCAAAAACATTCAGTACTTC.

CDR3 region: CASGGWPTNIQYF. CDR3 nucleotide sequence: TGTGCCAGCGGGGGGTGGCCGACAAACATTCAGTACTTC. The V and J genes are TRBV28 and TRBJ2-4, with D perhaps TRBD2 (6 bases). This CDR3 spans 13 amino acids. V lost 8 bases to trimming and J lost 6 bases, with 14 bases between them. Germline lookup yields CDR1 MDHEN and CDR2 SYDVKM.

For the CDR3, the DNA is TGTGCCAGCAGCACGGGACTAGCGGGAGGACTATCCCGTGGTACCCAGTACTTC. It is translated as CASSTGLAGGLSRGTQYF. The chain is built from TRBV7-2 and TRBJ2-5; TRBD2 matches at 15 bases. J was trimmed by 8 bases and V by 5 bases; bases with no gene match: 15. This CDR3 is 18 amino acids long. Germline CDR1 reads SGHTA; CDR2 reads FQGNSA. The full variable domain, rest sourced from reference TRBV7-2 and TRBJ2-5, is GAGVSQSPSNKVTEKGKDVELRCDPISGHTALYWYRQSLGQGLEFLIYFQGNSAPDKSGLPSDRFSAERTGGSVSTLTIQRTQQEDSAVYLCASSTGLAGGLSRGTQYFGPGTRLLVL.

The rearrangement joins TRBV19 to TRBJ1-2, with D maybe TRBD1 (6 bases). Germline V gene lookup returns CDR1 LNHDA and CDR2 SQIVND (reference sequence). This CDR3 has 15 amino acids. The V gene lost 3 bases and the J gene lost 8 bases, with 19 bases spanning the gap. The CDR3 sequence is CASSIAQGHLLGYTF. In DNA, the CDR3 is TGTGCCAGTAGTATCGCACAGGGCCATCTCCTCGGCTACACCTTC.

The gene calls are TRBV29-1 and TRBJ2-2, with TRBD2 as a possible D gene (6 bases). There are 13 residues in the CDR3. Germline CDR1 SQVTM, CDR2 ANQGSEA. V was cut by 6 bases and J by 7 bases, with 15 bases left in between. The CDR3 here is CSVGGLRVGELFF. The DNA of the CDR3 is TGCAGCGTGGGGGGACTTCGAGTCGGGGAGCTGTTTTTT.

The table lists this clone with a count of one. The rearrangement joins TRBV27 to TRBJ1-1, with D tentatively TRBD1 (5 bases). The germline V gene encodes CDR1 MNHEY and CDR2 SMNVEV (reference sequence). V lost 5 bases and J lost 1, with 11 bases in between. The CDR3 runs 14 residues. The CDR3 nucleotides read TGTGCCAGCAGTAATCAGGGTTGGAACACTGAAGCTTTCTTT. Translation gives CASSNQGWNTEAFF.

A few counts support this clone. CDR3 residues: CASNGYSNYGYTF. CDR3 sequence (DNA): TGTGCCAGTAACGGGTATTCTAACTATGGCTACACCTTC. The chain carries TRBV19 and TRBJ1-2; no clear D gene. The V and J ends lost 7 bases and 0 bases respectively, with 9 bases between them. CDR3 length: 13 amino acids. Germline CDR1 reads LNHDA; CDR2 reads SQIVND (reference sequence).

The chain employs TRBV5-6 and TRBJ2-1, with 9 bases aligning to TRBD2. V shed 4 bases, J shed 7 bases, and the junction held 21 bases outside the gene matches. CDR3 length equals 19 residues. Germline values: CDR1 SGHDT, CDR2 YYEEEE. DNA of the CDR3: TGTGCCAGCAGCAATCCGGGACTAGCAATGTTGCTCGGTCCAAATGAGCAGTTCTTC. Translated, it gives CASSNPGLAMLLGPNEQFF.

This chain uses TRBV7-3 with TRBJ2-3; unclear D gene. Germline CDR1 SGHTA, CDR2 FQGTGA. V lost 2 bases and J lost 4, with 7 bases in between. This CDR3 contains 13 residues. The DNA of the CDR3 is TGTGCCAGCAGCTTAGGGCCCTCAGATACGCAGTATTTT. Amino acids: CASSLGPSDTQYF.

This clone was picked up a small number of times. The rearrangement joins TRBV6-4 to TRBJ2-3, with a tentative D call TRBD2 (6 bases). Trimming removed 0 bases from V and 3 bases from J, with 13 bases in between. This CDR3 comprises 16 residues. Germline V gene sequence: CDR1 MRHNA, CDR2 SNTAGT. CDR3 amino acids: CASSDSIGGPTDTQYF. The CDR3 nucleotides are TGTGCCAGCAGTGACTCGATCGGGGGTCCGACAGATACGCAGTATTTT.

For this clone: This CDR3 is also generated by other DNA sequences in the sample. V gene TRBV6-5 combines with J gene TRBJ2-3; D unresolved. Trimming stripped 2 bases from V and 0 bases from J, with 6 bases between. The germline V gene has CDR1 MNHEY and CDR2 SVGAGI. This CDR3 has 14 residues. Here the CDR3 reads CASSYGPSTDTQYF. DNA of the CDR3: TGTGCCAGCAGTTACGGGCCCAGCACAGATACGCAGTATTTT.

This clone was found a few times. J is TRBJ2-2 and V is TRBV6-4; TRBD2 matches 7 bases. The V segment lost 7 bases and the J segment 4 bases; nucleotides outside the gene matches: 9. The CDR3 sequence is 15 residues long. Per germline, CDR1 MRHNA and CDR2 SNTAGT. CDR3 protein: CASTSTSLGTGELFF. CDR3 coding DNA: TGTGCCAGCACCTCGACTAGCCTTGGCACCGGGGAGCTGTTTTTT.

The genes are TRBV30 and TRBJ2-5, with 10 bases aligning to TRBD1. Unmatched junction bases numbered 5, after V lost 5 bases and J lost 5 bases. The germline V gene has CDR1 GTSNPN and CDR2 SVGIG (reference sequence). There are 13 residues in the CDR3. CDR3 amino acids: CAWETGQGETQYF. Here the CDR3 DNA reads TGTGCCTGGGAGACGGGACAGGGGGAGACCCAGTACTTC.

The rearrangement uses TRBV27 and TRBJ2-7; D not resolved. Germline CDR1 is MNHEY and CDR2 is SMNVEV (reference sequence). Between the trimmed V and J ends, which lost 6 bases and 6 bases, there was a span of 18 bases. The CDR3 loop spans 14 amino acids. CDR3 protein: CASSSGWQIGEQYF. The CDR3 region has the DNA TGTGCCAGCAGCTCAGGATGGCAGATCGGCGAGCAGTACTTC.

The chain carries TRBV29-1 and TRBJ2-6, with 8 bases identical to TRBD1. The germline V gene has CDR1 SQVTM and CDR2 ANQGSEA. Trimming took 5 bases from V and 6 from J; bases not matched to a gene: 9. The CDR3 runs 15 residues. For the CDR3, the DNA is TGCAGCGTTTCCGGGACAGGTTCTTCGGCCAACGTCCTGACTTTC. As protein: CSVSGTGSSANVLTF.

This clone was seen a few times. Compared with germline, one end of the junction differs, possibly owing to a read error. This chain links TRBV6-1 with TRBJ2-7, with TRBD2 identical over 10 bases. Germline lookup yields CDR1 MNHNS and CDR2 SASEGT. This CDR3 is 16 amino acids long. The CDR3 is CASNEIAGGTTYEQYF. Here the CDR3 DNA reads TGTGCCAGCAATGAAATAGCGGGAGGCACAACCTACGAGCAGTACTTC.

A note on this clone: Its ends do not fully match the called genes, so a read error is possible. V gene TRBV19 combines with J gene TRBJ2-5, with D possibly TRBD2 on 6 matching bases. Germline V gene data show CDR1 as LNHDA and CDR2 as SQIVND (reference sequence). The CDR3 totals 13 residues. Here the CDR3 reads CACRVTGAETQYF. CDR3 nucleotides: TGTGCCTGTAGGGTAACGGGAGCAGAGACCCAGTACTTC.

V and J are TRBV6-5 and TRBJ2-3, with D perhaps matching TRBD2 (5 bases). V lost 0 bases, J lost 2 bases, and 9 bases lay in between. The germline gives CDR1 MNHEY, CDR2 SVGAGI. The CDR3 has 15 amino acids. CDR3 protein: CASSYSTGFTDTQYF. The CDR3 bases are TGTGCCAGCAGTTACTCAACGGGGTTCACAGATACGCAGTATTTT.

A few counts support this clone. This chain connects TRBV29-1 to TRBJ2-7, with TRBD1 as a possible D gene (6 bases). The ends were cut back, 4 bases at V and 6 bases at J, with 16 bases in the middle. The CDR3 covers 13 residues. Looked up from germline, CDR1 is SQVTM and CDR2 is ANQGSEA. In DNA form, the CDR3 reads TGCAGCGTTGTCGGCAGGGGCGAGGGCGAGCAGTACTTC. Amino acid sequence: CSVVGRGEGEQYF.

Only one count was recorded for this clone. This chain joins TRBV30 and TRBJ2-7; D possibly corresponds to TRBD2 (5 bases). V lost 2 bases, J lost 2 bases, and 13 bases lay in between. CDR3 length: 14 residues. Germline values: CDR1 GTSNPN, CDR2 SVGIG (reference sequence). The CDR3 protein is CAWSPSPGTYEQYF. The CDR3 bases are TGTGCCTGGAGTCCCTCTCCGGGAACCTACGAGCAGTACTTC.

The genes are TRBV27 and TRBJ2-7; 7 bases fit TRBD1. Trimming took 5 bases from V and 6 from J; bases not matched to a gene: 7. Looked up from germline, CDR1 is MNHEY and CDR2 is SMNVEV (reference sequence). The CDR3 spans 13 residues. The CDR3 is CASSLGQDTEQYF. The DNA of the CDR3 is TGTGCCAGCAGTCTCGGACAGGACACCGAGCAGTACTTC.

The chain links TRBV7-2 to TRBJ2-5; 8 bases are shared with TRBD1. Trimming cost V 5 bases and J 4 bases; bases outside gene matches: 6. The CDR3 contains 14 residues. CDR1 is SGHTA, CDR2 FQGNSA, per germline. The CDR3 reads CASSARTGRETQYF. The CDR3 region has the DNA TGTGCCAGCAGCGCCCGGACAGGGAGAGAGACCCAGTACTTC.

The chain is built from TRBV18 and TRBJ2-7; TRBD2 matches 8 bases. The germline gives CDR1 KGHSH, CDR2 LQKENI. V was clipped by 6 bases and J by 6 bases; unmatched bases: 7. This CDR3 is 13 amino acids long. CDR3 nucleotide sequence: TGTGCCAGCTCCGAGGACGGGAGGGTCGAGCAGTACTTC. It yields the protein CASSEDGRVEQYF.

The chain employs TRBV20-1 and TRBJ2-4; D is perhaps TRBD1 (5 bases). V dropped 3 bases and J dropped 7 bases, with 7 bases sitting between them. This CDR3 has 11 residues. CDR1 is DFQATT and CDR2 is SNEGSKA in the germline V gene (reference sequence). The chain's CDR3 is CSASAGNIQYF. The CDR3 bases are TGCAGTGCTAGCGCAGGGAACATTCAGTACTTC.